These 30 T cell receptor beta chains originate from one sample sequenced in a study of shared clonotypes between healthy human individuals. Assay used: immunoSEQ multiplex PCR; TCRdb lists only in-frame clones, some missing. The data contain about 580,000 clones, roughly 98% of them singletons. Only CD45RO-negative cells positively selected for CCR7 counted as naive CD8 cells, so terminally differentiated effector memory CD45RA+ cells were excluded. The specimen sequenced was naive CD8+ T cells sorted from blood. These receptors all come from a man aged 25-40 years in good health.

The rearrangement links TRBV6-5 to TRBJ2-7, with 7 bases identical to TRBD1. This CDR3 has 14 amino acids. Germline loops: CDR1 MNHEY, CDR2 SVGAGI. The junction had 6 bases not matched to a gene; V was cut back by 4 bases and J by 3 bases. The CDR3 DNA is TGTGCCAGCAGTTCACAGGGGAAGTTCTACGAGCAGTACTTC. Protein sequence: CASSSQGKFYEQYF.

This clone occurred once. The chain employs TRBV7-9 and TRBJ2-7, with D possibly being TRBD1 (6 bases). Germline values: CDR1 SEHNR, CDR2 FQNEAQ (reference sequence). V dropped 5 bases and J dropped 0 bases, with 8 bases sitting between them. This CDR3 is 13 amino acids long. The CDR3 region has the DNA TGTGCCAGCAGCGCAGGGGTCTCCTACGAGCAGTACTTC. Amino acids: CASSAGVSYEQYF.

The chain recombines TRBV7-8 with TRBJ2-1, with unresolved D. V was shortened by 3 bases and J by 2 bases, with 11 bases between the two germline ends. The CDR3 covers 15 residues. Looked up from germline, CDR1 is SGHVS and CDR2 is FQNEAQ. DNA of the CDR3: TGTGCCAGCAGCTTGGATCGGCAGACCTACAATGAGCAGTTCTTC. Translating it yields CASSLDRQTYNEQFF.

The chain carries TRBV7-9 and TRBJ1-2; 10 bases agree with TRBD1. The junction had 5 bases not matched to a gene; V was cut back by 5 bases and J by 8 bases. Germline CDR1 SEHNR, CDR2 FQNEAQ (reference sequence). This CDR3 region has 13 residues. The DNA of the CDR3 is TGTGCCAGCAGCGTCGGACAGGGGGGCGGCTACACCTTC. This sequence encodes CASSVGQGGGYTF.

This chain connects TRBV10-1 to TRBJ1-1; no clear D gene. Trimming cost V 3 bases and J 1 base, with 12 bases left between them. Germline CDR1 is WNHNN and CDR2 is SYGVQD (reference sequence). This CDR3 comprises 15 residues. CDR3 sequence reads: CASSDLRWPNTEAFF. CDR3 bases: TGCGCCAGCAGTGACCTTCGATGGCCGAACACTGAAGCTTTCTTT.

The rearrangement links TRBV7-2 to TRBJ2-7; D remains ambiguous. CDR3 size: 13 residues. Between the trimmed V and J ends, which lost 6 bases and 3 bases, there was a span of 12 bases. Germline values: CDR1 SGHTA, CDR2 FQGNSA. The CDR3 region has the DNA TGTGCCAGCAGTTCCTCCCCTGACTACGAGCAGTACTTC. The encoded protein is CASSSSPDYEQYF. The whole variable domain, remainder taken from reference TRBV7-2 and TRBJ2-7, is GAGVSQSPSNKVTEKGKDVELRCDPISGHTALYWYRQSLGQGLEFLIYFQGNSAPDKSGLPSDRFSAERTGGSVSTLTIQRTQQEDSAVYLCASSSSPDYEQYFGPGTRLTVT.

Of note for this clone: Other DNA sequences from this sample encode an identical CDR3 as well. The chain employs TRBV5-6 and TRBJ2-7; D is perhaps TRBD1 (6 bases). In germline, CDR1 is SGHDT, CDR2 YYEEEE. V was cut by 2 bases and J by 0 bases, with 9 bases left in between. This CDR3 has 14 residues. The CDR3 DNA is TGTGCCAGCAGCTTACCGGGACACTCCTACGAGCAGTACTTC. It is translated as CASSLPGHSYEQYF.

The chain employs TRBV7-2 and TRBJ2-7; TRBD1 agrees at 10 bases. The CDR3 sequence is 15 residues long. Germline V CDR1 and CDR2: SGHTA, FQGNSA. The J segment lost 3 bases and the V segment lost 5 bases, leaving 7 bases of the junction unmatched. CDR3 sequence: CASSTGTGVLYEQYF. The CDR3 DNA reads TGTGCCAGCAGCACTGGGACAGGGGTTCTCTACGAGCAGTACTTC.

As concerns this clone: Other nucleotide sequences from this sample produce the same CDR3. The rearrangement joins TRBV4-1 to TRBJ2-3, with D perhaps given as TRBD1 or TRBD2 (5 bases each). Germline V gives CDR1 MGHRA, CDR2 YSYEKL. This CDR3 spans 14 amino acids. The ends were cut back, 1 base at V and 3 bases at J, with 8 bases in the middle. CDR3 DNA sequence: TGCGCCAGCAGCCAAGTGGGACCAACAGATACGCAGTATTTT. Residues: CASSQVGPTDTQYF.

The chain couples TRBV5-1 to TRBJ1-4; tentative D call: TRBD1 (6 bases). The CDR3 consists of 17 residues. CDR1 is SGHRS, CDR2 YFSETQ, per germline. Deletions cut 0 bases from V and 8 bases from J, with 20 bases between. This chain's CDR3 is CASSLGESGGASEKLFF. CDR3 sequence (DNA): TGCGCCAGCAGCTTGGGCGAGTCGGGGGGCGCATCCGAAAAACTGTTTTTT. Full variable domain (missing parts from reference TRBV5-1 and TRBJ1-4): KAGVTQTPRYLIKTRGQQVTLSCSPISGHRSVSWYQQTPGQGLQFLFEYFSETQRNKGNFPGRFSGRQFSNSRSEMNVSTLELGDSALYLCASSLGESGGASEKLFFGSGTQLSVL.

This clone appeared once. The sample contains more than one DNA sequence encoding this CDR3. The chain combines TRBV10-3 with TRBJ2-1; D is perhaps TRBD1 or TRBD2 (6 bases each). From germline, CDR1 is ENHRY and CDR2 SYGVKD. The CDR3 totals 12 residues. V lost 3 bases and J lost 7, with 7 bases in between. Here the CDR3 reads CAISEGGNEQFF. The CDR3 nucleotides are TGTGCCATCAGTGAAGGGGGGAATGAGCAGTTCTTC.

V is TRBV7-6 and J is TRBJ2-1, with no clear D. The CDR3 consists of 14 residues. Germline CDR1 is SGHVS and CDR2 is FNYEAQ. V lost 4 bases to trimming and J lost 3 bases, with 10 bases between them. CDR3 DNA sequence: TGTGCCAGCAGCTCCCGGGCCAACTACAATGAGCAGTTCTTC. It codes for CASSSRANYNEQFF.

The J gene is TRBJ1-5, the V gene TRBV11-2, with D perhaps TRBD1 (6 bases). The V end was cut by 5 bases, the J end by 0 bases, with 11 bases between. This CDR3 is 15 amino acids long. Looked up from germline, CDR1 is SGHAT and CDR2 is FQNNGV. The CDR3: CASSGGSYSNQPQHF. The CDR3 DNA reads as TGTGCCAGCAGCGGGGGCTCTTATAGCAATCAGCCCCAGCATTTT.

The CDR3: CASKAVTYSGANVLTF. The CDR3, as DNA: TGTGCCAGCAAGGCCGTAACCTACTCTGGGGCCAACGTCCTGACTTTC. The chain has TRBV28 and TRBJ2-6; D is ambiguous. Germline CDR1 MDHEN, CDR2 SYDVKM. The CDR3 totals 16 residues. Trimming left V 7 bases short and J 0 bases short, with 13 bases between.

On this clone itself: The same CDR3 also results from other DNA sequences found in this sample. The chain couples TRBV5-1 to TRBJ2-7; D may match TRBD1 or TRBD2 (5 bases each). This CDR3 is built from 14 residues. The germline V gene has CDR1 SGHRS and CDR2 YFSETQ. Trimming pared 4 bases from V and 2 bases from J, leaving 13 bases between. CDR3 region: CASSLGTGTYEQYF. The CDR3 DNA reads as TGCGCCAGCAGCCTAGGGACGGGGACCTACGAGCAGTACTTC.

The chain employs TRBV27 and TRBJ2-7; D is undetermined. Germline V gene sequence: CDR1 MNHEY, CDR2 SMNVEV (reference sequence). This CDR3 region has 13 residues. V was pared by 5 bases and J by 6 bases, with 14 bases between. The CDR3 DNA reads TGTGCCAGCAGTATGAACCCACGTCGCGAGCAGTACTTC. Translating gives CASSMNPRREQYF.

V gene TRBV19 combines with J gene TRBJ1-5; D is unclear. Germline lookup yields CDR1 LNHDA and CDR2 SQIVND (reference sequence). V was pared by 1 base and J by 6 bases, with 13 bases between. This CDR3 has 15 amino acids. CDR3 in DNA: TGTGCCAGTAGTATAGGGGAGAGGGTCCGTCAGCCCCAGCATTTT. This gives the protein CASSIGERVRQPQHF.

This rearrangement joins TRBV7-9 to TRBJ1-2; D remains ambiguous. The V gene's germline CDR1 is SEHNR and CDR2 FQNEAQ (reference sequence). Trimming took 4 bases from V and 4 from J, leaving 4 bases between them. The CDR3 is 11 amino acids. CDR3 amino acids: CASSSAYGYTF. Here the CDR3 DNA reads TGTGCCAGCAGCTCAGCCTATGGCTACACCTTC.

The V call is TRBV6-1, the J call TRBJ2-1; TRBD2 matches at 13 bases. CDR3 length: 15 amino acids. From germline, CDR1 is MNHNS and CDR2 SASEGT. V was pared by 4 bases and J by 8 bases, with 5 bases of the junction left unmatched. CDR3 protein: CASSAGTSGIYEQFF. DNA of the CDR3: TGTGCCAGCAGTGCCGGGACTAGCGGGATATATGAGCAGTTCTTC.

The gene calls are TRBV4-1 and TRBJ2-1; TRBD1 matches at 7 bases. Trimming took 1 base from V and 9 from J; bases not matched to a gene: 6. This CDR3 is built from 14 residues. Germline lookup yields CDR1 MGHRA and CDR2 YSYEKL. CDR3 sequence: CASSQGGGAGEQFF. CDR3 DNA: TGCGCCAGCAGCCAAGGAGGGGGCGCGGGTGAGCAGTTCTTC.

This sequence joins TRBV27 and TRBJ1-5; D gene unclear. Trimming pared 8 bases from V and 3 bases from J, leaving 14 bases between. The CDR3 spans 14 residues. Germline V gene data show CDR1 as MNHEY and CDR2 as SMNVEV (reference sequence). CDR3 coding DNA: TGTGCCAGCGCTCCGACCAGGCACAATCAGCCCCAGCATTTT. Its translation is CASAPTRHNQPQHF.

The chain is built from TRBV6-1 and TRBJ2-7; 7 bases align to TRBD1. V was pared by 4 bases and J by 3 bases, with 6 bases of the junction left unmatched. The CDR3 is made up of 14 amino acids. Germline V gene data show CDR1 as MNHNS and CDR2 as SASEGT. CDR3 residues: CASSAYGTVYEQYF. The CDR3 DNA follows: TGTGCCAGCAGTGCCTACGGGACAGTCTACGAGCAGTACTTC.

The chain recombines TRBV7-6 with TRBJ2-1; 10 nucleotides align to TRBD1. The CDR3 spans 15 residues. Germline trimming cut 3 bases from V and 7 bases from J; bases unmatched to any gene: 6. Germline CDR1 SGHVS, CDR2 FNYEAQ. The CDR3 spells CASSFIPGQGNEQFF. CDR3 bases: TGTGCCAGCAGCTTTATTCCGGGACAGGGGAATGAGCAGTTCTTC.

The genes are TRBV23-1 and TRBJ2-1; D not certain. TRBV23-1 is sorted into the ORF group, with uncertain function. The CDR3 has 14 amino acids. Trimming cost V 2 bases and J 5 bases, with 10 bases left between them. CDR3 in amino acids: CASSQAQPDNEQFF. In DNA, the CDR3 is TGCGCCAGCAGTCAAGCTCAACCGGACAATGAGCAGTTCTTC.

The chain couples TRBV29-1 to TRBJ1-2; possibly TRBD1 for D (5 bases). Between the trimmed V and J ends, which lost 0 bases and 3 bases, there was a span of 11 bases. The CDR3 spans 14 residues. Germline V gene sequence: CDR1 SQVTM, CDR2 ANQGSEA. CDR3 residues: CSVEDQARDYGYTF. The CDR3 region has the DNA TGCAGCGTTGAAGATCAGGCCAGGGACTATGGCTACACCTTC.

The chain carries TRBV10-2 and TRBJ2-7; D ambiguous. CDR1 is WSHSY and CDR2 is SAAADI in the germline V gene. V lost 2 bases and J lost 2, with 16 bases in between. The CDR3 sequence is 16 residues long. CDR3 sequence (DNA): TGCGCCAGCAGTGAGGTTAGGCTCAAGGCCCCCTACGAGCAGTACTTC. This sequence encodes CASSEVRLKAPYEQYF.

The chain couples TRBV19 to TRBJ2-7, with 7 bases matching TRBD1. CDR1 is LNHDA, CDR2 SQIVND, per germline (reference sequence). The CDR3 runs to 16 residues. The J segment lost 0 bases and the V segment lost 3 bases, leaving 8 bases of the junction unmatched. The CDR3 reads CASSIADRAASYEQYF. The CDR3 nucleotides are TGTGCCAGTAGTATCGCTGACAGGGCCGCCTCCTACGAGCAGTACTTC. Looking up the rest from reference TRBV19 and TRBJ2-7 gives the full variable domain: DGGITQSPKYLFRKEGQNVTLSCEQNLNHDAMYWYRQDPGQGLRLIYYSQIVNDFQKGDIAEGYSVSREKKESFPLTVTSAQKNPTAFYLCASSIADRAASYEQYFGPGTRLTVT.

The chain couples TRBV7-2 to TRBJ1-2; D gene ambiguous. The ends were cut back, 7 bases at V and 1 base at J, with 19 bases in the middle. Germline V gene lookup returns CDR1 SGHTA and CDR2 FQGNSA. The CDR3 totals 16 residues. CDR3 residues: CASTNEVLLVNYGYTF. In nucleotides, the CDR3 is TGTGCCAGCACCAACGAAGTACTGCTCGTTAACTATGGCTACACCTTC.

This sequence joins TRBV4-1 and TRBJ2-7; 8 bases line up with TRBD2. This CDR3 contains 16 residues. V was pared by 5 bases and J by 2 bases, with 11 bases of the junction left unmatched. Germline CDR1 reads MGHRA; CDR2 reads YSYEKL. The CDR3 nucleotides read TGCGCCAGCAGCGTCCACCTAGCGGGTCGAACCTACGAGCAGTACTTC. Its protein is CASSVHLAGRTYEQYF.

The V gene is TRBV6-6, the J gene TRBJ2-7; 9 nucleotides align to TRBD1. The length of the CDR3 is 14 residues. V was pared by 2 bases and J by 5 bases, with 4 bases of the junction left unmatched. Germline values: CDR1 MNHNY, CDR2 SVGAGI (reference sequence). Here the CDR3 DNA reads TGTGCCAGCAGTTACACCCGGGACAGGGACGAGCAGTACTTC. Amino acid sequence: CASSYTRDRDEQYF.